This entry features one T cell receptor (beta chain) sequence. The CDR3 is made up of 13 amino acids. Germline V gene lookup returns CDR1 SNHLY and CDR2 FYNNEI. The ends were cut back, 2 bases at V and 4 bases at J, with 8 bases in the middle. The sample is drawn from a study of T cell repertoires in cytomegalovirus infection. Study details: Matching HLA type and CMV infection were both indicated by public TCR beta signatures.

TCRdb passed the reads through MiXCR, listing each CDR3 protein once. Counted here are 250,000 to 300,000 distinct CDR3 sequences, roughly a quarter occurring once; the ten biggest clones make up over 11%. The TCR sequence derives from a human donor in good health (CMV status not recorded). Some clones in this sample may be carry-over from other donors' samples. The sequenced sample was PBMCs. The chain is built from TRBV2 and TRBJ1-1; no reliable D call. Here the CDR3 reads CASSETVGTEAFF. In DNA, the CDR3 is TGTGCCAGCAGTGAAACCGTGGGCACTGAAGCTTTCTTT.